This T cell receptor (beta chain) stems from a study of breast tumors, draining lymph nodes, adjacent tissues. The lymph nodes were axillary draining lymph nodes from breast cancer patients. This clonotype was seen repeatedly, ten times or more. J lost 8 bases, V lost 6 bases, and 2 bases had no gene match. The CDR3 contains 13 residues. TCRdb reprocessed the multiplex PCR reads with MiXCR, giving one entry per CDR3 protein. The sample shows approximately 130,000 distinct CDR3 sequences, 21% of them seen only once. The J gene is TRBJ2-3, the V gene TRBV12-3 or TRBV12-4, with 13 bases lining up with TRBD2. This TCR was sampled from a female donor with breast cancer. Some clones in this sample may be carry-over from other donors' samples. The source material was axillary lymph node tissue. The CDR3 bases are TGTGCCAGCAGCGGGACTAGCGGGACTACGCAGTATTTT. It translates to CASSGTSGTTQYF.